The text below deals with one T cell receptor beta chain. Its antigen is unidentified. The source of the sample is a study of Ad26.COV2.S vaccination and SARS-CoV-2 variants. General study results and limits: Participants given vaccine showed non-spike TCR breadth similar to that of placebo recipients. People who got the vaccine had more spike-specific TCR breadth than people who got placebo.

CDR3 length: 15 amino acids. The germline CDR1 and CDR2 sequences are SNHLY and FYNNEI. V was clipped by 5 bases and J by 1 base; unmatched bases: 6. TCRdb keeps only in-frame clones here, not all; method: immunoSEQ multiplex PCR. The table shows around 250,000 clones, with about 89% occurring only once. Treatment defined: 15 to 20 received Ad26.COV2.S at low or high dose, single or two shots; several received placebo; per-sample allocation not given. Each sample was drawn 63 days after the first injection (of vaccine or placebo). It was Wuhan-strain SARS-CoV-2 spike that the Ad26 vaccine vector expressed.

The clonotype comes from a person between 18 and 65 years old who received the Ad26.COV2.S COVID-19 vaccine or a placebo. The rearrangement uses TRBV2 and TRBJ2-3; 7 bases match TRBD2. Here the sequenced sample was peripheral blood, taken in a trial of Ad26.COV2.S vaccine versus placebo. The CDR3 coding sequence is TGTGCCAGCAGTACGGACCGGGGGGGCACAGATACGCAGTATTTT. Protein product: CASSTDRGGTDTQYF.